These T cell receptor beta chains were read from a single sample in a study of blood T cell repertoires in COVID-19. TCRdb's copy holds only in-frame clones and misses some; the assay was immunoSEQ multiplex PCR. Among 40,000 or so clones, about 85% were seen once, and the ten largest hold roughly 5%. The sample comprised peripheral blood. The receptors shown here come from a man in his fifties or sixties with COVID-19, enrolled during active disease. The CDR3 runs from the conserved cysteine through the conserved F or W. Each record gives: CDR3 protein, CDR3 DNA, V gene, J gene, D gene. A D gene is named only where the DNA matches it firmly.

cdr3_aa: CASSPLGQGGEAFF; cdr3_nt: TGTGCCAGCTCACCACTCGGACAGGGTGGTGAAGCTTTCTTT; v_call: TRBV18; j_call: TRBJ1-1; d_call: TRBD1
cdr3_aa: CASSLRDRGTEAFF; cdr3_nt: TGCGCCAGCAGCCTCCGGGACAGGGGCACTGAAGCTTTCTTT; v_call: TRBV5-1; j_call: TRBJ1-1; d_call: TRBD1
cdr3_aa: CASSKTVNTEAFF; cdr3_nt: TGTGCCAGCAGTAAGACAGTGAACACTGAAGCTTTCTTT; v_call: TRBV6-2/TRBV6-3; j_call: TRBJ1-1; d_call: .
cdr3_aa: CASSYRPGQGAGEQFF; cdr3_nt: TGTGCCAGCAGTTACCGCCCGGGACAGGGGGCCGGTGAGCAGTTCTTC; v_call: TRBV6-2/TRBV6-3; j_call: TRBJ2-1; d_call: TRBD1
cdr3_aa: CASSMRSNQPQHF; cdr3_nt: TGTGCCAGCAGTATGCGTAGCAATCAGCCCCAGCATTTT; v_call: TRBV12-3/TRBV12-4; j_call: TRBJ1-5; d_call: .
cdr3_aa: CASSASPQGREGTSPLHF; cdr3_nt: TGTGCCAGCAGTGCCTCCCCACAGGGCAGGGAAGGCACATCACCCCTCCACTTT; v_call: TRBV28; j_call: TRBJ1-6; d_call: .
cdr3_aa: CASRGTGQNTEAFF; cdr3_nt: TGTGCCAGCAGGGGGACAGGACAGAACACTGAAGCTTTCTTT; v_call: TRBV5-6; j_call: TRBJ1-1; d_call: TRBD1
cdr3_aa: CASSTGAGNTIYF; cdr3_nt: TGTGCCAGCTCGACAGGGGCTGGAAACACCATATATTTT; v_call: TRBV18; j_call: TRBJ1-3; d_call: TRBD1
cdr3_aa: CASKGQGAYNEQFF; cdr3_nt: TGCGCCAGCAAAGGACAGGGGGCCTACAATGAGCAGTTCTTC; v_call: TRBV5-1; j_call: TRBJ2-1; d_call: TRBD1
cdr3_aa: CASSPPTSGSTETQYF; cdr3_nt: TGTGCCAGCAGCCCTCCGACTAGCGGGAGCACCGAGACCCAGTACTTC; v_call: TRBV9; j_call: TRBJ2-5; d_call: TRBD2
cdr3_aa: CASSKAGGGYTF; cdr3_nt: TGTGCCAGCAGCAAGGCCGGCGGTGGCTACACCTTC; v_call: TRBV5-6; j_call: TRBJ1-2; d_call: .
cdr3_aa: CASSVDSGPYNEQFF; cdr3_nt: TGTGCCAGCAGCGTAGACAGCGGGCCCTACAATGAGCAGTTCTTC; v_call: TRBV9; j_call: TRBJ2-1; d_call: .
cdr3_aa: CASSAGTRSYEQYF; cdr3_nt: TGCGCCAGCAGCGCCGGGACTAGATCCTACGAGCAGTACTTC; v_call: TRBV5-1; j_call: TRBJ2-7; d_call: TRBD2
cdr3_aa: CASNSAGTTYNEQFF; cdr3_nt: TGTGCCAGCAACTCCGCCGGGACAACCTACAATGAGCAGTTCTTC; v_call: TRBV5-5; j_call: TRBJ2-1; d_call: .
cdr3_aa: CASSPATSRTYEQYF; cdr3_nt: TGTGCCAGCTCACCGGCAACCAGTCGAACCTACGAGCAGTACTTC; v_call: TRBV18; j_call: TRBJ2-7; d_call: .
cdr3_aa: CASSLGQGDSNTEAFF; cdr3_nt: TGTGCCAGCAGCTTGGGACAGGGGGATTCGAACACTGAAGCTTTCTTT; v_call: TRBV7-2; j_call: TRBJ1-1; d_call: TRBD1
cdr3_aa: CAWSPRTGRINEQYF; cdr3_nt: TGTGCCTGGAGTCCCCGGACAGGGAGGATCAACGAGCAGTACTTC; v_call: TRBV30; j_call: TRBJ2-7; d_call: TRBD1